Each of the 10 T cell receptor beta chains below was sequenced from the same sample in a study of blood T cell repertoires in COVID-19. The table came from immunoSEQ multiplex PCR; TCRdb's copy has only in-frame clones and leaves some out. The table lists about 150,000 clones, about 90% of them singletons. What was sequenced was PBMCs or T cells enriched from blood (not recorded which). Every receptor here comes from a woman in her 40s who had been exposed to COVID-19.

In this sample, this clone turned up a few times. The J gene is TRBJ1-3, the V gene TRBV27; D is ambiguous. CDR3 length equals 14 residues. From germline, CDR1 is MNHEY and CDR2 SMNVEV (reference sequence). Deletions cut 8 bases from V and 0 bases from J, with 11 bases between. In nucleotides, the CDR3 is TGTGCCAGCTCGGAGAATTACTCTGGAAACACCATATATTTT. Protein: CASSENYSGNTIYF.

The rearrangement links TRBV29-1 to TRBJ1-1; tentative D call: TRBD1 (6 bases). CDR1 and CDR2 (germline): SQVTM, ANQGSEA. The V gene lost 6 bases and the J gene lost 4 bases, with 15 bases spanning the gap. The CDR3 contains 13 residues. Written as DNA, the CDR3 is TGCAGCGTCTTTGGACCAGGGGCCACTGAAGCTTTCTTT. Protein product: CSVFGPGATEAFF.

To note about this clone: One end of the junction does not line up with germline, which may come from a read error. The chain uses TRBV9 and TRBJ2-7; a weak D match, TRBD2 (5 bases). Germline V gives CDR1 SGDLS, CDR2 YYNGEE. The CDR3 length is 15 residues. The CDR3 is CASSITGTDSSEQYF. In DNA form, the CDR3 reads TGTGCCAGCAGTATTACGGGAACTGACTCCTCCGAGCAGTACTTC.

This clone was observed a single time. The V and J genes are TRBV6-1 and TRBJ2-1, with 13 bases fitting TRBD2. Per germline, CDR1 MNHNS and CDR2 SASEGT. The ends lost 3 bases at V and 9 bases at J; junction bases unmatched: 5. The CDR3 runs to 15 residues. CDR3 region: CASSDTSGGAFEQFF. For the CDR3, the DNA is TGTGCCAGCAGTGACACTAGCGGGGGGGCCTTTGAGCAGTTCTTC.

V usage is TRBV27 and J usage is TRBJ1-1, with D perhaps TRBD1 (6 bases). The V and J ends lost 4 bases and 0 bases respectively, with 9 bases between them. Germline V CDR1 and CDR2: MNHEY, SMNVEV (reference sequence). The CDR3 sequence is 14 residues long. The CDR3 coding sequence is TGTGCCAGCAGTTCGGACAGTATGAACACTGAAGCTTTCTTT. Its protein product is CASSSDSMNTEAFF.

This chain joins TRBV9 and TRBJ2-1, with 9 nucleotides matching TRBD2. This CDR3 is 15 amino acids long. With V trimmed by 7 bases and J by 4 bases, 9 bases remained unmatched. Germline V gives CDR1 SGDLS, CDR2 YYNGEE. Here the CDR3 DNA reads TGTGCCAGCGGGACTGCTAGCGGGGTTTACAATGAGCAGTTCTTC. This codes for CASGTASGVYNEQFF.

The gene calls are TRBV19 and TRBJ2-7, with a tentative D call TRBD2 (5 bases). V was trimmed by 4 bases and J by 5 bases, leaving 12 bases between them. The CDR3 has 13 amino acids. CDR1 LNHDA and CDR2 SQIVND come from the germline V gene (reference sequence). CDR3 loop: CASSSFGVDEQYF. The CDR3 nucleotides are TGTGCCAGTAGTAGCTTCGGGGTAGACGAGCAGTACTTC.

The rearrangement links TRBV7-9 to TRBJ1-4, with D possibly being TRBD1 (5 bases). V was shortened by 5 bases and J by 7 bases, with 11 bases between the two germline ends. The CDR3 has 13 residues. Per germline, CDR1 SEHNR and CDR2 FQNEAQ (reference sequence). CDR3 nucleotide sequence: TGTGCCAGCAGCATCCAGGGAGGTGAAAAACTGTTTTTT. Translating it yields CASSIQGGEKLFF.

The chain uses TRBV24-1 and TRBJ1-5; D not certain. This CDR3 has 16 amino acids. Per the germline V gene, CDR1 is KGHDR and CDR2 is SFDVKD. Trimming pared 1 base from V and 3 bases from J, leaving 12 bases between. The CDR3 nucleotides are TGTGCCACCAGTGATTTCCTACGGTCCCACAATCAGCCCCAGCATTTT. Residues: CATSDFLRSHNQPQHF.

As for this clone: The sample carries other DNA sequences with the same CDR3. The J gene is TRBJ2-7, the V gene TRBV18, with 8 bases matching TRBD1. V was clipped by 3 bases and J by 0 bases; unmatched bases: 1. The CDR3 contains 14 residues. CDR1 is KGHSH and CDR2 is LQKENI in the germline V gene. The CDR3 region is CASSPGQASYEQYF. The DNA of the CDR3 is TGTGCCAGCTCACCGGGACAGGCCTCCTACGAGCAGTACTTC.